The clone carrying this TCR beta chain was seen a single time. Its specificity is unknown. The data were obtained in a study of shared clonotypes between healthy human individuals. Study outcomes and limitations: Only blood was sampled, and tissue TCR repertoires likely differ from blood ones. Sequencing depth was expected to influence donor clonotype sharing.

The assay was immunoSEQ multiplex PCR, and TCRdb's table has in-frame clones only and misses some. The sample yields 450,000 to 600,000 clones, 70% to 80% seen once. The specimen sequenced was PBMCs. The source is a woman aged 40-49 years in good health. Some clones in this sample may be carry-over from other donors' samples.

The CDR3: CASRPTNRGPYGYTF. The CDR3 DNA reads TGTGCCAGCAGGCCAACGAACAGGGGGCCCTATGGCTACACCTTC. The V and J genes are TRBV27 and TRBJ1-2; 9 nucleotides line up with TRBD1. Unmatched junction bases numbered 9, after V lost 6 bases and J lost 4 bases. Per germline, CDR1 MNHEY and CDR2 SMNVEV (reference sequence). CDR3 length equals 15 residues.